This entry lists 8 T cell receptor beta chains sequenced from one sample in a study of OX40 agonist ivuxolimab in advanced cancers. Sequenced by immunoSEQ multiplex PCR; TCRdb stores in-frame clones only, minus some. The data contain approximately 76,000 clones, 88% of them seen just once; the ten biggest clones take up 0.85% to 1%. The material was CD4+ or CD8+ T cells sorted from blood, obtained in a trial of the OX40 agonist ivuxolimab. All receptors derive from an adult with an advanced solid tumor such as melanoma, head and neck, liver or kidney cancer.

V and J are TRBV28 and TRBJ1-5; perhaps TRBD1 as D (6 bases). The V end was cut by 3 bases, the J end by 10 bases, with 16 bases between. The V gene's germline CDR1 is MDHEN and CDR2 SYDVKM. The CDR3 consists of 14 residues. In nucleotides, the CDR3 is TGTGCCAGCAGTTTTTCAGGGGTGAAGGGACCCCAGCATTTT. As protein: CASSFSGVKGPQHF.

This clone turned up a few times. The chain couples TRBV7-2 to TRBJ2-3; 10 bases fit TRBD1. The length of the CDR3 is 16 residues. Germline V CDR1 and CDR2: SGHTA, FQGNSA. After removal of 1 base from V and 4 bases from J, the junction contained 5 bases not matched to a gene. CDR3 sequence: CASSLVVGQGADTQYF. CDR3 nucleotide sequence: TGTGCCAGCAGCTTAGTCGTCGGACAGGGGGCAGATACGCAGTATTTT.

This chain joins TRBV29-1 and TRBJ1-4, with D unclear. Germline-derived CDR1 and CDR2 are SQVTM and ANQGSEA. The CDR3 runs 13 residues. Trimming shortened V by 5 bases and J by 3 bases, and 10 bases separated the two germline ends. CDR3 sequence: CSVLRVANEKLFF. Here the CDR3 DNA reads TGCAGCGTTCTAAGGGTTGCTAATGAAAAACTGTTTTTT.

The chain combines TRBV10-3 with TRBJ2-1; tentatively, D is TRBD1 (6 bases). V gave up 2 bases and J gave up 8 bases, with 19 bases separating them. Germline loops: CDR1 ENHRY, CDR2 SYGVKD. The CDR3 is 16 amino acids. This CDR3 is CAISETGSAHRHEQFF. The CDR3 DNA reads TGTGCCATCAGTGAGACAGGGTCTGCACATAGACATGAGCAGTTCTTC.

The rearrangement joins TRBV5-1 to TRBJ1-3; no clear D. This CDR3 is built from 16 residues. The ends were cut back, 3 bases at V and 3 bases at J, with 16 bases in the middle. Germline V gene lookup returns CDR1 SGHRS and CDR2 YFSETQ. The CDR3 protein is CASSSLLSTLGNTIYF. The CDR3 region has the DNA TGCGCCAGCAGCTCACTACTCTCTACTCTTGGAAACACCATATATTTT.

The chain links TRBV7-8 to TRBJ2-7; 7 bases align to TRBD2. Germline CDR1 SGHVS, CDR2 FQNEAQ. V lost 5 bases to trimming and J lost 2 bases; unmatched junction nucleotides: 6. The CDR3 spans 14 residues. In DNA form, the CDR3 reads TGTGCCAGCAGCGGTCTACGGGGGGCCTACGAGCAGTACTTC. Protein product: CASSGLRGAYEQYF. Filled out from reference TRBV7-8 and TRBJ2-7, the complete variable domain reads GAGVSQSPRYKVAKRGQDVALRCDPISGHVSLFWYQQALGQGPEFLTYFQNEAQLDKSGLPSDRFFAERPEGSVSTLKIQRTQQEDSAVYLCASSGLRGAYEQYFGPGTRLTVT.

This sequence joins TRBV11-3 and TRBJ2-2; D uncertain. Trimming took off 5 bases at V and 6 bases at J, with 16 bases between the two ends. Germline CDR1 is SGHNT and CDR2 is YENEEA. The CDR3 is 15 residues long. CDR3 sequence: CASSPTVERAGELFF. CDR3 coding DNA: TGTGCCAGCAGCCCGACTGTTGAACGTGCCGGGGAGCTGTTTTTT.

This chain uses TRBV6-5 with TRBJ1-1; the D gene is possibly TRBD1 (6 bases). Germline lookup yields CDR1 MNHEY and CDR2 SVGAGI. V was trimmed by 4 bases and J by 7 bases, leaving 13 bases between them. This CDR3 is built from 13 residues. The CDR3 region has the DNA TGTGCCAGCAGTTCCGGGACACGATATGAAGCTTTCTTT. This gives the protein CASSSGTRYEAFF.